A selection of T cell receptor beta chains follows, all from one sample in a study of glioma-infiltrating T cells. TCRdb ran MiXCR on the multiplex PCR reads and lists one entry per CDR3 protein. The repertoire holds around 180,000 distinct CDR3 sequences, around 42% seen once, with roughly 5.5% in the top ten. Specimen: glioma tissue, nonneoplastic brain tissue, or PBMCs (not recorded which). The origin of the receptors is a human donor with low-grade glioma or glioblastoma, undergoing nonglioma brain surgery, or in good health (not recorded which). CDR3s leave out the opening cysteine and the closing phenylalanine or tryptophan. D genes are given only for firm matches. Part of the rows lack a size; the others show once, few, many or a class for expanded clones.

V	size	D	J	CDR3
TRBV20-1	NA	NA	TRBJ1-1	SASWPKNTEAF
TRBV6-1	few	NA	TRBJ2-7	ASTRASGEQY
TRBV2	NA	NA	TRBJ1-4	ASSERHLNEKLF
TRBV29-1	few	TRBD2	TRBJ2-3	SVEGEGGASTDTQY
TRBV7-8	few	NA	TRBJ2-3	ASSRGGTNPQY
TRBV2	NA	TRBD1	TRBJ1-4	ASSAYSGGEDEKLF
TRBV6-2/TRBV6-3	NA	TRBD1	TRBJ2-3	ASSGTGGGGLALDTQY
TRBV20-1	NA	TRBD2	TRBJ2-3	SARDSTSGNTDTQY
TRBV28	many	TRBD1	TRBJ2-1	ASKGQGTNNEQF
TRBV11-2	NA	NA	TRBJ2-5	ASSPTAWGETQY
TRBV11-2	few	NA	TRBJ2-7	ASSLARTYEQY
TRBV12-3/TRBV12-4	NA	NA	TRBJ2-5	ASSFNPLQETQY
TRBV10-2	NA	NA	TRBJ2-4	ASSEGLLGAKNIQY
TRBV12-3/TRBV12-4	NA	NA	TRBJ2-2	ASSLGHYTGELF
TRBV5-1	NA	NA	TRBJ1-6	ASSLSGPMVDSPLH
TRBV7-9	many	NA	TRBJ1-1	ASSLSRDRRLNTEAF
TRBV27	NA	NA	TRBJ2-3	ASSPPAGAITDTQY
TRBV19	NA	NA	TRBJ2-2	ASSIPGSIGELF
TRBV6-1	many	TRBD2	TRBJ2-7	ASSQTSGSYEQY
TRBV6-1	NA	NA	TRBJ1-6	ASRGGDGNSPLH
TRBV2	few	TRBD2	TRBJ2-7	ASSLAGINGEQY
TRBV5-1	few	TRBD2	TRBJ2-3	ASSLEASGRAQY
TRBV20-1	many	TRBD2	TRBJ2-7	SATQAGGYEQY
TRBV7-9	many	NA	TRBJ1-4	ASSLSMTEKLF
TRBV27	NA	NA	TRBJ1-1	GSWGANTEAF
TRBV20-1	many	NA	TRBJ2-7	SAINPRDYEQY
TRBV27	NA	NA	TRBJ2-4	ASKGDQGNAKNIKY
TRBV20-1	once	TRBD2	TRBJ2-7	SATGTSGPLYYEQY
TRBV20-1	many	NA	TRBJ2-3	SARTSTDTQY
TRBV30	NA	NA	TRBJ1-5	AWSPGGASNQPQH
TRBV20-1	NA	NA	TRBJ2-3	SARVLAVSTGTQY
TRBV28	NA	NA	TRBJ2-5	ASIPGGAIETQY
TRBV20-1	many	NA	TRBJ2-3	SARDSRGLAITPTQY
TRBV7-9	NA	NA	TRBJ1-2	ASILLRTTYCYT
TRBV18	many	NA	TRBJ1-1	ASSPKRNTEAF
TRBV10-3	many	NA	TRBJ1-2	AISEFPGLTYGYT
TRBV20-1	many	NA	TRBJ2-1	SARGVHPEQF
TRBV2	NA	TRBD2	TRBJ2-3	ASRGLAGLTDTQY
TRBV7-2	NA	NA	TRBJ2-3	ARSLARGLGGTDTQY
TRBV12-3/TRBV12-4	NA	NA	TRBJ1-1	ASSPTGGTTRATEAF
TRBV28	NA	NA	TRBJ1-2	ASSLGKAPGYT
TRBV20-1	many	NA	TRBJ1-6	SAIPRTPITNSPLH
TRBV20-1	many	TRBD2	TRBJ2-3	SARGGLAGSGVTDTQY
TRBV18	NA	TRBD1	TRBJ1-1	ASSKRMARGHTEAF
TRBV5-1	many	TRBD2	TRBJ2-7	ASSLLAGETYEQY
TRBV20-1	many	TRBD2	TRBJ2-7	SATTGTSGYEQY
TRBV6-2/TRBV6-3	NA	NA	TRBJ1-5	VSSVLQINQPQH